The 13 T cell receptor beta chains below come from one sample, sequenced in a study of cytomegalovirus exposure and HLA in healthy donors. PCR amplification relied on 60 Vbeta primers (plus 13 Jbeta primers). Produced via immunoSEQ multiplex PCR; TCRdb's table is partial and in-frame only. The sample shows some 130,000 clones, about four fifths of them seen only once. Sequenced sample: PBMCs. The receptors come from a man under 40 in good health and CMV-seronegative.

The chain employs TRBV9 and TRBJ2-7; D is uncertain. Trimming took off 1 base at V and 2 bases at J, with 13 bases between the two ends. The CDR3 covers 15 residues. Germline CDR1 and CDR2: SGDLS and YYNGEE. CDR3 sequence (DNA): TGTGCCAGCAGCGTATCCCCTGACACAGCCTACGAGCAGTACTTC. Translation gives CASSVSPDTAYEQYF.

This chain joins TRBV6-5 and TRBJ1-6; TRBD1 might be the D (6 bases). CDR1 is MNHEY, CDR2 SVGAGI, per germline. The V end lost 5 bases, the J end lost 7 bases, and 12 bases lay between the germline ends. The CDR3 has 14 residues. The CDR3 DNA reads as TGTGCCAGCAGTCGACAGGTCCGAAATTCACCCCTCCACTTT. Translated, it gives CASSRQVRNSPLHF.

Only one count was recorded for this clone. The chain has TRBV5-1 and TRBJ2-5; 14 bases align to TRBD2. With V trimmed by 4 bases and J by 1 base, 6 bases remained unmatched. Germline CDR1 and CDR2: SGHRS and YFSETQ. The CDR3 has 17 residues. In DNA form, the CDR3 reads TGCGCCAGCAGCCCTACCGGACTAGCGGGGGGCCAAGAGACCCAGTACTTC. Its protein product is CASSPTGLAGGQETQYF. Looking up the rest from reference TRBV5-1 and TRBJ2-5 gives the full variable domain: KAGVTQTPRYLIKTRGQQVTLSCSPISGHRSVSWYQQTPGQGLQFLFEYFSETQRNKGNFPGRFSGRQFSNSRSEMNVSTLELGDSALYLCASSPTGLAGGQETQYFGPGTRLLVL.

The CDR3 coding sequence is TGTGCCAGCAGCTTGCAGGGAGGGAATGAGCAGTTCTTC. Amino acid sequence: CASSLQGGNEQFF. The V and J genes are TRBV7-9 and TRBJ2-1; 7 bases agree with TRBD2. This CDR3 has 13 amino acids. Germline CDR1 and CDR2: SEHNR and FQNEAQ (reference sequence). J gave up 7 bases and V 3 bases, and 3 bases lay outside the gene matches. Full variable domain (remainder filled in from reference TRBV7-9 and TRBJ2-1): DTGVSQNPRHKITKRGQNVTFRCDPISEHNRLYWYRQTLGQGPEFLTYFQNEAQLEKSRLLSDRFSAERPKGSFSTLEIQRTEQGDSAMYLCASSLQGGNEQFFGPGTRLTVL.

The chain couples TRBV30 to TRBJ2-1, with a possible D match to TRBD1 (7 bases). Germline CDR1 GTSNPN, CDR2 SVGIG (reference sequence). Between the trimmed V and J ends, which lost 3 bases and 8 bases, there was a span of 14 bases. This CDR3 region has 13 residues. The CDR3 is CAWSRGEVDEQFF. As DNA, the CDR3 is TGTGCCTGGAGCAGGGGGGAAGTCGATGAGCAGTTCTTC. Full variable domain (outside the CDR3, taken from reference TRBV30 and TRBJ2-1): SQTIHQWPATLVQPVGSPLSLECTVEGTSNPNLYWYRQAAGRGLQLLFYSVGIGQISSEVPQNLSASRPQDRQFILSSKKLLLSDSGFYLCAWSRGEVDEQFFGPGTRLTVL.

The chain links TRBV7-8 to TRBJ2-1; 9 bases align to TRBD2. The germline V gene has CDR1 SGHVS and CDR2 FQNEAQ. The CDR3 has 16 amino acids. V trimming: 1 base; J trimming: 7 bases; junction bases outside the gene matches: 8. CDR3 loop: CASSLVFPSGINEQFF. CDR3 bases: TGTGCCAGCAGCTTAGTTTTCCCTAGCGGGATAAATGAGCAGTTCTTC. The complete variable domain, with remaining parts taken from reference TRBV7-8 and TRBJ2-1, reads GAGVSQSPRYKVAKRGQDVALRCDPISGHVSLFWYQQALGQGPEFLTYFQNEAQLDKSGLPSDRFFAERPEGSVSTLKIQRTQQEDSAVYLCASSLVFPSGINEQFFGPGTRLTVL.

This chain joins TRBV7-3 and TRBJ1-1; 8 nucleotides align to TRBD1. CDR1 SGHTA and CDR2 FQGTGA come from the germline V gene. Trimming cost V 5 bases and J 1 base; bases outside gene matches: 6. CDR3 length equals 15 residues. As DNA, the CDR3 is TGTGCCAGCAGCCCGTCAGGGGGCTGGAACACTGAAGCTTTCTTT. Amino acid sequence: CASSPSGGWNTEAFF.

The V call is TRBV7-9, the J call TRBJ2-5; 10 bases are a match to TRBD1. The CDR3 sequence is 15 residues long. Losses at the gene ends were 2 bases for V and 7 bases for J; bases not matched to a gene: 7. The germline V gene has CDR1 SEHNR and CDR2 FQNEAQ (reference sequence). CDR3 sequence reads: CASSLLGTGDGTQYF. The DNA for the CDR3 is TGTGCCAGCAGCTTACTCGGGACAGGGGATGGGACCCAGTACTTC.

The V call is TRBV27, the J call TRBJ2-1; TRBD1 matches at 8 bases. The germline gives CDR1 MNHEY, CDR2 SMNVEV (reference sequence). The length of the CDR3 is 16 residues. V gave up 5 bases and J gave up 0 bases; unmatched junction bases: 6. CDR3: CASSTYRGISYNEQFF. The CDR3 bases are TGTGCCAGCAGTACATACAGGGGGATCTCCTACAATGAGCAGTTCTTC.

The CDR3 DNA follows: TGCGCCAGCAGGGTCGGACAGGGGGCTCAAGAGACCCAGTACTTC. It codes for CASRVGQGAQETQYF. V gene TRBV5-1 combines with J gene TRBJ2-5; 11 bases map to TRBD1. Germline CDR1 is SGHRS and CDR2 is YFSETQ. J lost 2 bases, V lost 5 bases, and 5 bases had no gene match. The CDR3 totals 15 residues.

The chain uses TRBV4-2 and TRBJ1-1; 9 nucleotides agree with TRBD1. The CDR3 is 15 amino acids. Unmatched junction bases numbered 7, after V lost 4 bases and J lost 4 bases. Germline values: CDR1 LGHNA, CDR2 YNFKEQ. CDR3 region: CASSRIGQGTTEAFF. CDR3 nucleotide sequence: TGTGCCAGCAGCCGGATTGGACAGGGGACCACTGAAGCTTTCTTT.

The chain joins TRBV7-9 to TRBJ2-7, with 8 bases lining up with TRBD2. The CDR3 consists of 15 residues. Per the germline V gene, CDR1 is SEHNR and CDR2 is FQNEAQ (reference sequence). J gave up 2 bases and V 3 bases, and 6 bases lay outside the gene matches. As DNA, the CDR3 is TGTGCCAGCAGCTTTTTCTCGGGGGGGACCTACGAGCAGTACTTC. Translated: CASSFFSGGTYEQYF.

The chain carries TRBV4-1 and TRBJ2-2, with D unclear. Germline CDR1 is MGHRA and CDR2 is YSYEKL. The CDR3 length is 12 residues. Trimming left V 4 bases short and J 2 bases short, with 2 bases between. CDR3 bases: TGCGCCAGCAGCCTAAACACCGGGGAGCTGTTTTTT. Amino acid sequence: CASSLNTGELFF.